This T cell receptor (beta chain) was captured by sequencing in a study of read filtering for tumor transcriptome and immune sequencing. Overall study context: By R-ISS, stages I, II and III held around 8, 16 and 7 patients. IR-seq gave about 3.5 to 11 million TCR reads per sample; RNA-seq gave roughly 80 to 1,300.

Trimming pared 6 bases from V and 3 bases from J, leaving 17 bases between. This CDR3 has 15 amino acids. This clonotype was seen many times. Its antigen remains unknown. Regarding the study as a whole: Even smaller IR-seq throughput identified most shared clonotypes. IR-seq and RNA-seq agreed better without single-read clonotypes.

Molecular barcoded adaptors covering alpha/delta and beta/gamma chains were used on around 400 ng RNA. TCRdb re-called the reads through MiXCR, storing one row per CDR3 protein. The sample consists of about 58,000 distinct CDR3 sequences, 9% to 15% of them appearing once. This receptor was obtained from a donor older than 35 with multiple myeloma. The chain has TRBV12-3 or TRBV12-4 and TRBJ2-5, with D tentatively TRBD2 (7 bases). Sequenced input: a population of CD138-negative cells sorted from bone marrow. CDR3 coding DNA: TGTGCCAGCAGCCCCTTGGGGGGGCCCAAAGAGACCCAGTACTTC. Translating it yields CASSPLGGPKETQYF.